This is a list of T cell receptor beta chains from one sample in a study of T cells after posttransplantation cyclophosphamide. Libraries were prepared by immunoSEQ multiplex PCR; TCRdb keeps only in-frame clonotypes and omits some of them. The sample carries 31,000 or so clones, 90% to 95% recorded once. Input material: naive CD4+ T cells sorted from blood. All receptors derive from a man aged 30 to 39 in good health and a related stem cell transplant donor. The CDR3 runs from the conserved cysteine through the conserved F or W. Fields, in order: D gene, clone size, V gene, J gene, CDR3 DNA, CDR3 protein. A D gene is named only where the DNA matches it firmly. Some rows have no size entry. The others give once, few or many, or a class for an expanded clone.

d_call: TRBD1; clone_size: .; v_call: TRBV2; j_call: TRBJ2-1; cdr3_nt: TGTGCCAGCAGTGTGGACAGGGGGCGAATGAATGAGCAGTTCTTC; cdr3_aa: CASSVDRGRMNEQFF
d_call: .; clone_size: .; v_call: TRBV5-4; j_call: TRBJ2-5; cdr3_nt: TGTGCCAGCAGCTTGGGTAGCGGACTTATCCAAGAGACCCAGTACTTC; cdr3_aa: CASSLGSGLIQETQYF
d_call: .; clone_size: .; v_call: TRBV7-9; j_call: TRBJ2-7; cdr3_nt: TGTGCCAGCAGCTTAGAAGAAGCATCCTACGAGCAGTACTTC; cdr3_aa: CASSLEEASYEQYF
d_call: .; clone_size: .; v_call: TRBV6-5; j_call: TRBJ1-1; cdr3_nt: TGTGCCAGCAGTTACACGGGGTTCACTAGCAACACTGAAGCTTTCTTT; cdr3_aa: CASSYTGFTSNTEAFF
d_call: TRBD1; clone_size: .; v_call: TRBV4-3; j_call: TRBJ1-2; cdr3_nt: TGCGCCAGCAGCCAAGATCGGACAGGGGTTGGCTATGGCTACACCTTC; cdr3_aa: CASSQDRTGVGYGYTF
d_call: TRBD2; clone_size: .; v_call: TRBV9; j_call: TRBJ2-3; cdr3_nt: TGTGCCAGCAGTAACAGCGGGGGGCGCACAGATACGCAGTATTTT; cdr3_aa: CASSNSGGRTDTQYF
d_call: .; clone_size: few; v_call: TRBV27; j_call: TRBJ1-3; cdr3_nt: TGTGCCAGCAGTTTAAACACAGGGTTGGGAAACACCATATATTTT; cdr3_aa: CASSLNTGLGNTIYF
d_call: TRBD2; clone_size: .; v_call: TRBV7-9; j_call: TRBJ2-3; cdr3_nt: TGTGCCAGCAGCCCCGGGGCAGGGACTAGCGGAGGCACAGATACGCAGTATTTT; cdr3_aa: CASSPGAGTSGGTDTQYF
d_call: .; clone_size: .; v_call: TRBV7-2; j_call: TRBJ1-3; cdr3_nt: TGTGCCAGCCATCAGCCGGGGGGGGACGGAAACACCATATATTTT; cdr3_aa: CASHQPGGDGNTIYF
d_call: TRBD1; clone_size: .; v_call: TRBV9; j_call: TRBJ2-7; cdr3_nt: TGTGCCCTGAAGACAGGGCTCTACGAGCAGTACTTC; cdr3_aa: CALKTGLYEQYF
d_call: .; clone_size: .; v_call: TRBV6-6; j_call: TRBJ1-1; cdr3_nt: TGTGCCAGCAGTTATGCGGACATCGAAGCTTTCTTT; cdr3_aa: CASSYADIEAFF
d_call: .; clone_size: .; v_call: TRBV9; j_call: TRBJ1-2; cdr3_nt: TGTGCCAGCAGCGATCCCGAGGACCGCCGGAGGAACTATGGCTACACCTTC; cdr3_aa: CASSDPEDRRRNYGYTF
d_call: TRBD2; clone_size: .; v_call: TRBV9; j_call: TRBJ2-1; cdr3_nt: TGTGCCAGCAGCGTCACGGGGGGGCCGGGGAATGAGCAGTTCTTC; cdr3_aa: CASSVTGGPGNEQFF
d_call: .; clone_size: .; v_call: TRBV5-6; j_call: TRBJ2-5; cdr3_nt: TGTGCCAGCAGCTTGATCAGAGAGACCCAGTACTTC; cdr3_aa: CASSLIRETQYF
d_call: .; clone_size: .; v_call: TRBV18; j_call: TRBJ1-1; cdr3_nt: TGTGCCAGCTCACCTTTAGGGCCAGGCGCCGGGGATGGCACTGAAGCTTTCTTT; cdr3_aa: CASSPLGPGAGDGTEAFF
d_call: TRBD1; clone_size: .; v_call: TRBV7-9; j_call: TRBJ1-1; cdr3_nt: TGTGCCAGCAGACCATGGACAGGGGACCTGAACACTGAAGCTTTCTTT; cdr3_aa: CASRPWTGDLNTEAFF
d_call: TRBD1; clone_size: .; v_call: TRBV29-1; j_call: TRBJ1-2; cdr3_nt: TGCAGCGTTAAGGGACAGGGCTATGGCTACACCTTC; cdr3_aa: CSVKGQGYGYTF
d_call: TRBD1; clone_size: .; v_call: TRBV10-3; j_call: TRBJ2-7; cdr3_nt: TGTGCCATCAGTCGGACAGGGCCCGAGCAGTACTTC; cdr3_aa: CAISRTGPEQYF
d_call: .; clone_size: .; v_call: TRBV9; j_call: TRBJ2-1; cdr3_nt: TGTGCCAGCAGCTTAGAACAACCAGGGGTGAATGAGCAGTTCTTC; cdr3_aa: CASSLEQPGVNEQFF
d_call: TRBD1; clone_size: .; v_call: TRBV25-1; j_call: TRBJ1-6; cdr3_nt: TGTGCCAGCAGTGATAGGACAGGGAACAATTCACCCCTCCACTTT; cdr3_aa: CASSDRTGNNSPLHF
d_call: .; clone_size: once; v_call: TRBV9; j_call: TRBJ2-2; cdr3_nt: TGTGCCAGCAGCGTAGTTGTATCGGCAGGGAGGACCGGGGAGCTGTTTTTT; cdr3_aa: CASSVVVSAGRTGELFF
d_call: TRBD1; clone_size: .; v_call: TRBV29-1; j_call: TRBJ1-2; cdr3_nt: TGCAGCGTTGAAGAACCGGACAGGGGAGGCTACACCTTC; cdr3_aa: CSVEEPDRGGYTF
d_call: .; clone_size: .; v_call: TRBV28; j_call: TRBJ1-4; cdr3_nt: TGTGCCAGCTGGGGGGATCAAAATGAAAAACTGTTTTTT; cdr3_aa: CASWGDQNEKLFF
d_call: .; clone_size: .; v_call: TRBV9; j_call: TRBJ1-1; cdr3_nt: TGTGCCAGCAGGCACCTGGGAGGTGGGTGGGACACTGAAGCTTTCTTT; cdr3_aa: CASRHLGGGWDTEAFF
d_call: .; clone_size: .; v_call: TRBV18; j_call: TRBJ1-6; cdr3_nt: TGTGCCAGCTCACCACCAGGGGGAACTTCACCCCTCCACTTT; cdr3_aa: CASSPPGGTSPLHF
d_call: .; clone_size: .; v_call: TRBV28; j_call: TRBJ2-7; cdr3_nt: TGTGCCAGCACATCCGGGACAAGGGGGAGCTCCTACGAGCAGTACTTC; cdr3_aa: CASTSGTRGSSYEQYF
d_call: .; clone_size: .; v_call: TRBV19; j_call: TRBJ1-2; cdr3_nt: TGTGCCATATACGGAGGGATGGGCGGCTACACCTTC; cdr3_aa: CAIYGGMGGYTF
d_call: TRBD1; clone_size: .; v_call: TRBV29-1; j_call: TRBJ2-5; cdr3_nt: TGCAGCGTTGAACGAGGACAGGGAGGAGGAGAGACCCAGTACTTC; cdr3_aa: CSVERGQGGGETQYF
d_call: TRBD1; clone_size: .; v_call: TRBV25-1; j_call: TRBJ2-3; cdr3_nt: TGTGCCAGCAGTCCCGACAGGGTGGCCACAGATACGCAGTATTTT; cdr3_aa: CASSPDRVATDTQYF
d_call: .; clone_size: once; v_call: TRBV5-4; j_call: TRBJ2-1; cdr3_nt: TGTGCCAGCAGCTTGGTATTGTACAATGAGCAGTTCTTC; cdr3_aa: CASSLVLYNEQFF
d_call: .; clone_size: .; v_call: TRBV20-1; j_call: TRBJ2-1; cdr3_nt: TGCAGTGCCTATAACAATGAGCAGTTCTTC; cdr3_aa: CSAYNNEQFF
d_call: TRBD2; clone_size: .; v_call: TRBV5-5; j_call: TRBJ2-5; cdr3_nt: TGTGCCAGCAGCTTGGACGGACTAGCGAGAAAAGAGACCCAGTACTTC; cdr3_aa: CASSLDGLARKETQYF
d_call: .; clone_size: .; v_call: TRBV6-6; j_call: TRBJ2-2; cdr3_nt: TGTGCCAGCAGGATACTAGCTCTACCCGTCGGGGAGCTGTTTTTT; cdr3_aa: CASRILALPVGELFF
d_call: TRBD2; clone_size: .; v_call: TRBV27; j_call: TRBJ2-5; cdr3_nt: TGTGCCAGCAGTTTATGGGGGGGCCAAGAGACCCAGTACTTC; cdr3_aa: CASSLWGGQETQYF
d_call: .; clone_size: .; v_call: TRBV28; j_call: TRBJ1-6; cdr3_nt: TGTGCCAGCAGTTTATTCAGGGTTTCACCCCTCCACTTT; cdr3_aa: CASSLFRVSPLHF
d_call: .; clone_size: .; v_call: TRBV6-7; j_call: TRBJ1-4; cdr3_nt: TGTGCCAGCAGTTACCGGTCCAATTGCGGGGCGCCTACCTGGAGTGAAAAACTGTTTTTT; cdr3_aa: CASSYRSNCGAPTWSEKLFF
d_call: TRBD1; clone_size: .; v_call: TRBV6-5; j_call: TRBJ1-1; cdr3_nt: TGTGCCAGCAGCGGGGACAGGGGGCGAGGAGCTTTCTTT; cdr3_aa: CASSGDRGRGAFF
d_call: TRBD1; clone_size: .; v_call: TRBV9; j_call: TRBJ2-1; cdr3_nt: TGTGCCAGCAGCGTAGCCCCGGGACAGCGGAGCTCCTACAATGAGCAGTTCTTC; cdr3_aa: CASSVAPGQRSSYNEQFF
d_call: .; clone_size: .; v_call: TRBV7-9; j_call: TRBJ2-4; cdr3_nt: TGTGCCAGCAGCTTGGGGCTTAAAAACATTCAGTACTTC; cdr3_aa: CASSLGLKNIQYF
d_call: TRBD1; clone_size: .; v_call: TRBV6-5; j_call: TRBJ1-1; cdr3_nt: TGTGCCAGCAGCCCAGGAGGACAGGGGGGGACTGAAGCTTTCTTT; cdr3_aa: CASSPGGQGGTEAFF
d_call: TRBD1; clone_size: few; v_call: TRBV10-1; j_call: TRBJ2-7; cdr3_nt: TGCGCCAGCAGTGAGTCACGGACAGGGAACTACGAGCAGTACTTC; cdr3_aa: CASSESRTGNYEQYF
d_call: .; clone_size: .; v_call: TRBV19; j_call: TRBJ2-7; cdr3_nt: TGTGCCAGTAGTCTAAGCCTCCGGGTCCAGACCTACGAGCAGTACTTC; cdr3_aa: CASSLSLRVQTYEQYF